The sequence of this T cell receptor beta chain was determined in a study of blood T cell repertoires in COVID-19. Method: immunoSEQ multiplex PCR; TCRdb's copy keeps in-frame clones and lacks some. The sample lists roughly 150,000 clones, roughly nine tenths seen once, with around 3.3% in the top ten. CDR1 is LGHDT and CDR2 is YNNKEL in the germline V gene (reference sequence). Unmatched junction bases numbered 3, after V lost 1 base and J lost 7 bases. The CDR3 spans 15 residues. Specimen: peripheral blood. This TCR was sampled from a woman in her fifties or sixties with active COVID-19. The chain is built from TRBV3-1 (or the pseudogene TRBV3-2) and TRBJ2-1; 11 bases fit TRBD2. CDR3 amino acids: CASSQGVAGGNEQFF. CDR3 nucleotides: TGTGCCAGCAGCCAAGGGGTAGCGGGAGGGAATGAGCAGTTCTTC.